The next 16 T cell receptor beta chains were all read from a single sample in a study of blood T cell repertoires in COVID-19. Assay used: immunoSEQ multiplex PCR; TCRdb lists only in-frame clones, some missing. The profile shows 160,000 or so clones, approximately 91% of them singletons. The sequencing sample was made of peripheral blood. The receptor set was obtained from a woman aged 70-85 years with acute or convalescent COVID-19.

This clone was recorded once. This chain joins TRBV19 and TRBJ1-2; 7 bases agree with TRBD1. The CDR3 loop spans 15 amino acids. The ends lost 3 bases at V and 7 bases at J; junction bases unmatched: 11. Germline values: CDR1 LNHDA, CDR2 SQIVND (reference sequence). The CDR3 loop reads CASSIQETGQAGYTF. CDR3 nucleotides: TGTGCCAGTAGTATTCAGGAGACAGGGCAAGCTGGCTACACCTTC.

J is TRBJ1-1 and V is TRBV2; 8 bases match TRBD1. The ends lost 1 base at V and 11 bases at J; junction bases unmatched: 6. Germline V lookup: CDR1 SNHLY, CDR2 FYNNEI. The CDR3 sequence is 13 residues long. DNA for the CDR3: TGTGCCAGCAGTGAAGTGGACAGGGCTGGGGCTTTCTTT. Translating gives CASSEVDRAGAFF.

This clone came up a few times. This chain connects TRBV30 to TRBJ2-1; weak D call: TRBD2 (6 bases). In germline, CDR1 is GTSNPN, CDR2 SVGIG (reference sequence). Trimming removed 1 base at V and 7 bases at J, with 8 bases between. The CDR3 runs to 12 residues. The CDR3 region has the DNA TGTGCCTGGAGTGGTAGCGGTAATGAGCAGTTCTTC. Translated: CAWSGSGNEQFF.

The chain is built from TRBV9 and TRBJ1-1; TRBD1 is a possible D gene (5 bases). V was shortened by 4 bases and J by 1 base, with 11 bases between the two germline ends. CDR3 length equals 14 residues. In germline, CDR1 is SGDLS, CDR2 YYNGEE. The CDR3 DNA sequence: TGTGCCAGCAGCTTACAACAGGAGAACACTGAAGCTTTCTTT. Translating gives CASSLQQENTEAFF.

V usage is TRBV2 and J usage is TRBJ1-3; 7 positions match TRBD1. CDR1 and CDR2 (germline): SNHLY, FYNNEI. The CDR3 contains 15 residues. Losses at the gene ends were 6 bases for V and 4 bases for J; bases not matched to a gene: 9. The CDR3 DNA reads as TGTGCCAGCAGCCCCAACAGGGGACCAGGAAACACCATATATTTT. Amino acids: CASSPNRGPGNTIYF.

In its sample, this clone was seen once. The CDR3 reads CASSLAREPRWPGELFF. The CDR3 DNA sequence: TGTGCCAGCAGCTTAGCGAGGGAGCCTCGATGGCCCGGGGAGCTGTTTTTT. V is TRBV7-2 and J is TRBJ2-2; weak D call: TRBD2 (5 bases). CDR1 and CDR2 (germline): SGHTA, FQGNSA. CDR3 length equals 17 residues. Between the trimmed V and J ends, which lost 0 bases and 6 bases, there was a span of 17 bases.

The chain's CDR3 is CASSRDRVDNSPLHF. The CDR3 nucleotides are TGTGCCAGCTCAAGGGACAGGGTCGATAATTCACCCCTCCACTTT. The chain employs TRBV18 and TRBJ1-6; 9 nucleotides align to TRBD1. CDR3 length: 15 amino acids. Germline values: CDR1 KGHSH, CDR2 LQKENI. V was pared by 5 bases and J by 5 bases, with 4 bases of the junction left unmatched.

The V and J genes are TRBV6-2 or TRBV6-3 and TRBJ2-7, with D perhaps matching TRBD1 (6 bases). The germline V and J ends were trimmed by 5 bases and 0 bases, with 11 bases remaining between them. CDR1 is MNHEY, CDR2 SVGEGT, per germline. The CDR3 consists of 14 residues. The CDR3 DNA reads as TGTGCCAGCAGTCCGGGACACAGCTCCTACGAGCAGTACTTC. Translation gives CASSPGHSSYEQYF.

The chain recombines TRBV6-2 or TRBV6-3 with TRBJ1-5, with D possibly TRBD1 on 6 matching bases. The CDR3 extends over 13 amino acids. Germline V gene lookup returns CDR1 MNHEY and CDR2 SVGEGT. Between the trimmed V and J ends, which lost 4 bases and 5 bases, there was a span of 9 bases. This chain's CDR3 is CASSSRQDQPQHF. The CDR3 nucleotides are TGTGCCAGCAGTTCAAGACAGGATCAGCCCCAGCATTTT.

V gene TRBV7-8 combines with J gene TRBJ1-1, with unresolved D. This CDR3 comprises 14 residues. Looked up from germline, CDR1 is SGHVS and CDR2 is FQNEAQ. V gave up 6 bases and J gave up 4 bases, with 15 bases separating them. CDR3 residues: CASRPREGSTEAFF. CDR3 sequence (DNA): TGTGCCAGCAGACCGAGAGAGGGTAGCACTGAAGCTTTCTTT. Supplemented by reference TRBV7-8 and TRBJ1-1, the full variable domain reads GAGVSQSPRYKVAKRGQDVALRCDPISGHVSLFWYQQALGQGPEFLTYFQNEAQLDKSGLPSDRFFAERPEGSVSTLKIQRTQQEDSAVYLCASRPREGSTEAFFGQGTRLTVV.

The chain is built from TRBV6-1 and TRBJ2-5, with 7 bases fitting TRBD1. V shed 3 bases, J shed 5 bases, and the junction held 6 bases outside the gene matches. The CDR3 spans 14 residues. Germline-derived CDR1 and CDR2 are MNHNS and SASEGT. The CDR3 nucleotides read TGTGCCAGCAGTGATCGAGGGGGCCATGAGACCCAGTACTTC. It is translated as CASSDRGGHETQYF.

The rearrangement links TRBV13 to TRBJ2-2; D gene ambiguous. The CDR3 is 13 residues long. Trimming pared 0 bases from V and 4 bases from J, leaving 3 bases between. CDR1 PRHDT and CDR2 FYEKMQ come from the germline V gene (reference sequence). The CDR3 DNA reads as TGTGCCAGCAGCTTAGGGCGCACCGGGGAGCTGTTTTTT. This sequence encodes CASSLGRTGELFF. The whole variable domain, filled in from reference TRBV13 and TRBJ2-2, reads AAGVIQSPRHLIKEKRETATLKCYPIPRHDTVYWYQQGPGQDPQFLISFYEKMQSDKGSIPDRFSAQQFSDYHSELNMSSLELGDSALYFCASSLGRTGELFFGEGSRLTVL.

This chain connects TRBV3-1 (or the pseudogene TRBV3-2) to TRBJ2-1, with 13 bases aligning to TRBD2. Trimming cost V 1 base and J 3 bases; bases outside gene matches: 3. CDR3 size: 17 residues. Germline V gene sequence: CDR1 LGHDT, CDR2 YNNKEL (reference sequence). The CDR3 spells CASSQGLAGGHYNEQFF. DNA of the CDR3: TGTGCCAGCAGCCAAGGACTAGCGGGGGGACACTACAATGAGCAGTTCTTC.

CDR3 nucleotides: TGTGCCAGCGGGACAGCAAGCAATCAGCCCCAGCATTTT. Translation: CASGTASNQPQHF. This rearrangement joins TRBV2 to TRBJ1-5; 7 bases line up with TRBD1. The CDR3 extends over 13 amino acids. V lost 8 bases and J lost 1; bases outside the gene matches: 2. The germline CDR1 and CDR2 sequences are SNHLY and FYNNEI.

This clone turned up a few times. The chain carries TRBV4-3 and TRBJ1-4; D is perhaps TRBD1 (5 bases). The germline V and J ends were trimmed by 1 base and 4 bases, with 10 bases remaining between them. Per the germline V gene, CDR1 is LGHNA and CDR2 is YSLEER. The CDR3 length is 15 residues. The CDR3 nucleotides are TGCGCCAGCAGCCAAGCCGGGGGAATTAATGAAAAACTGTTTTTT. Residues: CASSQAGGINEKLFF.

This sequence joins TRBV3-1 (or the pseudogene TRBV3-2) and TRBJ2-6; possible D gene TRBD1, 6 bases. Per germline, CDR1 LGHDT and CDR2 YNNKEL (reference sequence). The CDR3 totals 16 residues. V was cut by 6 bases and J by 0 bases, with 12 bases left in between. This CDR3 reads CASSLQGYSGANVLTF. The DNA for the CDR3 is TGTGCCAGCAGTCTACAGGGATACTCTGGGGCCAACGTCCTGACTTTC.